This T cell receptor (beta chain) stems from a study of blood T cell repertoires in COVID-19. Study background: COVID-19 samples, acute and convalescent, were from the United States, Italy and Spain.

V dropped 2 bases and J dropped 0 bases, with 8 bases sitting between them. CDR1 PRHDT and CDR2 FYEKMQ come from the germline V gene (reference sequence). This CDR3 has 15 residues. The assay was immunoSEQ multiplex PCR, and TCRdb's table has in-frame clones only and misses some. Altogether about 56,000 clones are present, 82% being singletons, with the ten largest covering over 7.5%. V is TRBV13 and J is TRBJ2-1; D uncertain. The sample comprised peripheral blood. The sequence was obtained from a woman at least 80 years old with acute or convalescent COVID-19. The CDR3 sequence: CASSLLQSSYNEQFF. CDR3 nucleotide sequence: TGTGCCAGCAGCTTATTACAGAGCTCCTACAATGAGCAGTTCTTC.